A single sample gave rise to the 4 T cell receptor beta chains below, sequenced in a study of monozygotic twins with inflammatory bowel disease. Using the 5' RACE reads, TCRdb records one entry per CDR3 protein without DNA. Its table records 300,000 to 350,000 distinct CDR3 sequences. The sample was blood. These TCRs come from a human donor with ulcerative colitis or Crohn's disease, or a healthy co-twin of an affected twin (not recorded which).

This sequence joins TRBV28 and TRBJ1-2; TCRdb selects TRBD1, and the lack of DNA leaves this call unchecked. This CDR3 has 13 residues. Germline V gene lookup returns CDR1 MDHEN and CDR2 SYDVKM. The CDR3 sequence: CASRSPGRYGYTF.

The chain employs TRBV28 and TRBJ2-3; the D call from TCRdb, TRBD1, cannot be confirmed without DNA. This CDR3 is built from 13 residues. CDR1 and CDR2 from the germline V gene are MDHEN and SYDVKM. The CDR3 loop reads CASNPGDSDTQYF.

The rearrangement uses TRBV6-5 and TRBJ1-1. The CDR3 contains 15 residues. From germline, CDR1 is MNHEY and CDR2 SVGAGI. The CDR3 region is CASSYSRKVNTEAFF.

The rearrangement joins TRBV20-1 to TRBJ2-1; TCRdb reports TRBD1, a call that lacks DNA to check it against. The CDR3 length is 16 residues. Per germline, CDR1 DFQATT and CDR2 SNEGSKA (reference sequence). CDR3 loop: CSARDRQGPSYNDQFF.